This T cell receptor beta chain was found in a study of CD8 T cells in seronegative destructive rheumatoid arthritis (dated by TCRdb to the early 2020s). Broadly, across the study: Biological drugs were being received by seven of the eight CND-RA patients at the time of sampling. Comparison cohorts of seropositive RA, seronegative RA and healthy controls came from an earlier published TCRbeta dataset rather than new sequencing. Peripheral CD8+ TCRbeta repertoires were compared between CCP-negative destructive rheumatoid arthritis (CND-RA) patients and newly diagnosed seropositive RA, seronegative RA and healthy controls. Findings and caveats that apply to the study as a whole: With age adjusted for, CD8+ TCRbeta repertoires in CND-RA patients appeared less diverse and more clonal than repertoires in other RA subtypes. A distinct set of enriched public clonotypes appeared to be carried by CND-RA patients, and this finding was interpreted by the authors as support for a separate disease subset. No public clonotype enrichment survived Benjamini-Hochberg correction across the roughly 100,000 clonotypes tested. Because no diagnostic samples were available, the TCR repertoire differences may partly reflect poor disease control over the years rather than being present at onset. More CMV-reactive and fewer influenza A-reactive CD8+ TCRbeta sequences were observed in CND-RA repertoires than in controls and other RA subtypes. The small size of the CND-RA cohort was noted as a limitation of the study.

As to this clone: Its target antigen remains unknown. No qualities accompany the bases; no much larger clone lies one base away.

Ends trimmed: V by 3 bases, J by 5 bases; bases unmatched to a gene: 1. The germline V gene supplies CDR1 MDHEN and CDR2 SYDVKM. Reading from cysteine to phenylalanine, the CDR3 counts 13 amino acids. Of the read, only the CDR3 DNA is kept; its 39 bases are in frame from base 1. Genomic DNA from CD8+ cells was used for TCRbeta sequencing, which was performed according to the manufacturer's instructions. A genomics technology centre in Finland performed the TCRbeta sequencing with the immunoSEQ assay. Turning to the authors' computational methods: Clonotype tables from the immunoSEQ preprocessing pipeline were converted to VDJtools format, and non-productive clonotypes were removed. Samples with fewer than 10,000 reads were excluded, the remaining samples were subsampled to 10,000 reads, and most of the eight CND-RA samples were retained. Using the VDJtools CalcDiversityStats function on data subsampled to 10,000 reads, the Shannon-Wiener, Simpson and clonality indices were calculated. To infer antigen specificity, non-singleton TCRbeta clonotypes were hard-matched against VDJdb, with no mismatches permitted. CDR3 sequences that differed by a single amino acid (Hamming distance 1) were grouped into clusters that potentially share antigen targets. Group enrichment of public clonotypes was tested with one-sided Fisher's exact tests after groups were resampled to six samples, with the procedure repeated ten times. TCRdb's version of the immuneACCESS table is confined to in-frame rearrangements and falls short of the full clone set. An unresolved V gene accounts for under half of the shortfall where checked; the remainder is of unknown origin. V and J calls plus clone size are reproduced from that table; the DNA served to infer D and trimming. This sample is represented by about 4,100 clones; more than 60% of them were singletons. The ten largest account for over 30% of the sample.

CND-RA patients tested negative on the clinical CCP2 antibody test, and even with active therapy their joint destruction kept progressing. All CND-RA patients were characterized by typical joint destruction in wrists and ankles and by failure of conventional anti-rheumatic therapy. Sampling of CND-RA patients was performed not at diagnosis but after long disease histories, which spanned decades in several cases. Each patient provided fifty millilitres of EDTA-anticoagulated peripheral blood. Ficoll-Paque PLUS density gradient separation was used to isolate peripheral blood mononuclear cells. CD8+ cells were isolated from fresh or cryopreserved PBMCs by AutoMACS magnetic bead positive selection, with purity checked by flow cytometry. Genomic DNA was extracted with Nucleospin Tissue or Tissue XS kits and quantified on a Qubit 2.0 fluorometer.

The chain is assembled from TRBV28 and TRBJ1-2, with 9 central nucleotides matching TRBD1. This sequence originates from a woman in her fifties or sixties with seronegative destructive rheumatoid arthritis. Sequencing was done on a sample of CD8+ T cells from blood. The CDR3 reads CASSLTGGYGYTF. The DNA sequence follows: TGTGCCAGCAGTTTGACAGGGGGATATGGCTACACCTTC.